This TCR beta chain was sequenced during a study of cytomegalovirus exposure and HLA in healthy donors. General study results and limits: Researchers counted 164 TCR beta chains as cytomegalovirus-associated. As was reported, the classifier diagnosed cytomegalovirus status with high specificity and sensitivity.

In regard to this clone: Its antigen is unknown.

Generated by immunoSEQ multiplex PCR, the TCRdb table keeps only in-frame clones and is missing some. The repertoire holds 150,000 to 200,000 clones, with roughly 84% as singletons. There are 14 residues in the CDR3. From germline, CDR1 is SGHRS and CDR2 YFSETQ. After removal of 5 bases from V and 9 bases from J, the junction contained 10 bases not matched to a gene. The chain recombines TRBV5-1 with TRBJ2-1, with 8 bases matching TRBD2. The receptor was isolated from a man younger than 45 in good health and CMV-seropositive. The sequencing sample was made of PBMCs. CDR3 DNA sequence: TGCGCCAGCAGTGGGACTAGTTTAATAGGTGAGCAGTTCTTC. Translating it yields CASSGTSLIGEQFF. Combining the CDR3 with reference TRBV5-1 and TRBJ2-1 gives the whole variable domain KAGVTQTPRYLIKTRGQQVTLSCSPISGHRSVSWYQQTPGQGLQFLFEYFSETQRNKGNFPGRFSGRQFSNSRSEMNVSTLELGDSALYLCASSGTSLIGEQFFGPGTRLTVL.